Listed here are 23 T cell receptor beta chains from one sample, sequenced in a study of human T cells and chemical hapten exposure. TCRdb ran MiXCR on the RACE reads and lists one entry per CDR3 protein. Of 75,000 to 100,000 distinct CDR3 sequences in the sample, over 8% were seen once. Time point specified: healthy volunteer bleed at 2 weeks. Unfractionated whole blood served as the source for total RNA extraction. The sample consisted of whole blood. The receptors derive from a female donor in good health. Some clones in this sample may be carry-over from other donors' samples.

This clonotype was observed a handful of times. The V gene is TRBV4-3, the J gene TRBJ2-2; 7 bases line up with TRBD2. From germline, CDR1 is LGHNA and CDR2 YSLEER. Trimming removed 0 bases from V and 2 bases from J; junction bases left unmatched: 9. The CDR3 is 18 amino acids. The CDR3 here is CASSQEVGLKINTGELFF. The CDR3 bases are TGCGCCAGCAGCCAAGAAGTGGGACTAAAGATCAACACCGGGGAGCTGTTTTTT.

This clonotype has a count of ten or more. The chain couples TRBV12-3 or TRBV12-4 to TRBJ2-6; possibly TRBD1 for D (6 bases). V was trimmed by 3 bases and J by 0 bases, leaving 18 bases between them. The CDR3 runs 19 residues. CDR3 in amino acids: CASSFLPQGQPSGANVLTF. In DNA, the CDR3 is TGTGCCAGCAGTTTCCTCCCACAGGGCCAACCCTCTGGGGCCAACGTCCTGACTTTC.

This chain joins TRBV4-2 and TRBJ2-2; TRBD2 agrees at 9 bases. Germline-derived CDR1 and CDR2 are LGHNA and YNFKEQ. CDR3 length: 19 amino acids. The junction had 12 bases not matched to a gene; V was cut back by 4 bases and J by 0 bases. The CDR3 DNA reads as TGTGCCAGCAGCCGTACAGGACTAGCGCCAAAAGCGAACACCGGGGAGCTGTTTTTT. It codes for CASSRTGLAPKANTGELFF.

This clonotype was counted only a few times. The rearrangement uses TRBV5-5 and TRBJ1-1; the D is unclear. This CDR3 has 11 amino acids. Germline V gene lookup returns CDR1 SGHKS and CDR2 YYEKEE (reference sequence). Between the trimmed V and J ends, which lost 2 bases and 8 bases, there was a span of 7 bases. The CDR3 reads CASSLEREAFF. The CDR3 DNA is TGTGCCAGCAGCTTAGAGAGGGAAGCTTTCTTT.

The V and J genes are TRBV4-1 and TRBJ1-1; D unclear. CDR1 and CDR2 from the germline V gene are MGHRA and YSYEKL. This CDR3 contains 15 residues. V was pared by 4 bases and J by 3 bases, with 15 bases between. The chain's CDR3 is CASSPNRGEDTEAFF. The CDR3 nucleotides are TGCGCCAGCAGCCCGAACCGTGGGGAGGACACTGAAGCTTTCTTT.

At least ten counts were recorded for this clonotype. The chain is built from TRBV6-1 and TRBJ2-1, with D unclear. Between the trimmed V and J ends, which lost 4 bases and 7 bases, there was a span of 8 bases. Germline lookup yields CDR1 MNHNS and CDR2 SASEGT. The CDR3 length is 12 residues. CDR3 nucleotides: TGTGCCAGCAGTGCGTCTGGTAATGAGCAGTTCTTC. Its protein is CASSASGNEQFF.

This clonotype was picked up many times. CDR3 amino acids: CAISESGQGHIYF. CDR3 in DNA: TGTGCCATCAGTGAATCAGGACAGGGTCACATATATTTT. The V gene is TRBV10-3, the J gene TRBJ1-3; 8 bases agree with TRBD1. The trim removed 3 bases at V and 12 bases at J, leaving 7 bases unmatched. The CDR3 has 13 amino acids. Germline V gene sequence: CDR1 ENHRY, CDR2 SYGVKD.

This clonotype has just a few counts. The V and J genes are TRBV11-2 and TRBJ1-5; D is perhaps TRBD1 (5 bases). The CDR3 extends over 15 amino acids. The V end lost 1 base, the J end lost 6 bases, and 13 bases lay between the germline ends. The germline gives CDR1 SGHAT, CDR2 FQNNGV. The CDR3 nucleotides are TGTGCCAGCAGCTTAGGCAGGGAGAGGACTCAGCCCCAGCATTTT. It is translated as CASSLGRERTQPQHF.

Comment on this clonotype: This may come from a read error, since a much larger clone is one base off. This sequence joins TRBV18 and TRBJ1-2; maybe TRBD1 (5 bases). Germline values: CDR1 KGHSH, CDR2 LQKENI. This CDR3 region has 14 residues. V lost 6 bases and J lost 7, with 18 bases in between. In nucleotides, the CDR3 is TGTGCCAGCTCTCTAGGGGCAGTTGACTTTGGCTACACCTTC. The encoded protein is CASSLGAVDFGYTF.

This clonotype was counted only a few times. The rearrangement links TRBV9 to TRBJ2-7, with unresolved D. Germline-derived CDR1 and CDR2 are SGDLS and YYNGEE. This CDR3 region has 16 residues. V gave up 3 bases and J gave up 6 bases, with 22 bases separating them. CDR3 in DNA: TGTGCCAGCAGCGGATCCGCCGGGCCCCAATCAGGCGAGCAGTACTTC. It is translated as CASSGSAGPQSGEQYF.

The sample holds a few counts of this clonotype. This chain uses TRBV28 with TRBJ2-4; D unclear. Germline loops: CDR1 MDHEN, CDR2 SYDVKM. The CDR3 is 15 amino acids. With 2 bases removed from V and 0 bases from J, the gap between germline ends came to 8 bases. The CDR3 nucleotides read TGTGCCAGCAGTTTAATGTCCGTAGCCAAAAACATTCAGTACTTC. It yields the protein CASSLMSVAKNIQYF.

This clonotype was detected a few times. The chain joins TRBV2 to TRBJ1-5; a weak D match, TRBD1 (6 bases). V lost 8 bases, J lost 3 bases, and 17 bases lay in between. The CDR3 contains 15 residues. Germline V gene sequence: CDR1 SNHLY, CDR2 FYNNEI. The chain's CDR3 is CASRGGHFTNQPQHF. The CDR3 coding sequence is TGTGCCAGCCGAGGGGGACACTTCACCAATCAGCCCCAGCATTTT.

This clonotype was seen many times. The chain employs TRBV18 and TRBJ2-1; a weak D match, TRBD1 (6 bases). V lost 5 bases to trimming and J lost 10 bases, with 12 bases between them. Per germline, CDR1 KGHSH and CDR2 LQKENI. CDR3 length: 12 residues. The CDR3 region is CASSAGDGEQFF. CDR3 coding DNA: TGTGCCAGCTCAGCAGGGGACGGGGAGCAGTTCTTC.

The chain links TRBV6-5 to TRBJ2-4, with 8 nucleotides matching TRBD2. Per the germline V gene, CDR1 is MNHEY and CDR2 is SVGAGI. The J segment lost 4 bases and the V segment lost 0 bases, leaving 2 bases of the junction unmatched. The CDR3 contains 15 residues. CDR3 DNA sequence: TGTGCCAGCAGTTACTCACGGGGGGGGAAAAACATTCAGTACTTC. It yields the protein CASSYSRGGKNIQYF.

This clonotype occurred many times. The chain combines TRBV24-1 with TRBJ1-1; D is unclear. CDR1 and CDR2 (germline): KGHDR, SFDVKD. Trimming took off 2 bases at V and 3 bases at J, with 6 bases between the two ends. The CDR3 contains 13 residues. DNA for the CDR3: TGTGCCACCAGTGATTACCATTACACTGAAGCTTTCTTT. Its protein is CATSDYHYTEAFF.

This clonotype was observed a few times. V and J are TRBV10-3 and TRBJ2-7; 7 bases align to TRBD2. This CDR3 has 19 residues. V shed 3 bases, J shed 0 bases, and the junction held 17 bases outside the gene matches. Germline lookup yields CDR1 ENHRY and CDR2 SYGVKD. The CDR3 loop is CAISDLNVGGRIPSYEQYF. As DNA, the CDR3 is TGTGCCATCAGTGACCTGAACGTGGGGGGGAGGATCCCCTCCTACGAGCAGTACTTC.

The V call is TRBV13, the J call TRBJ1-1; D gene uncertain. There are 14 residues in the CDR3. In germline, CDR1 is PRHDT, CDR2 FYEKMQ (reference sequence). Trimming took 4 bases from V and 1 from J, leaving 10 bases between them. Here the CDR3 reads CASSSPGANTEAFF. The DNA for the CDR3 is TGTGCCAGCAGCTCTCCTGGAGCGAACACTGAAGCTTTCTTT.

The sample holds many counts of this clonotype. The chain combines TRBV7-2 with TRBJ2-1, with TRBD2 matching over 10 bases. Germline values: CDR1 SGHTA, CDR2 FQGNSA. V lost 4 bases, J lost 9 bases, and 12 bases stayed unmatched. The length of the CDR3 is 16 residues. The chain's CDR3 is CASSYISGGRLGEQFF. The CDR3 nucleotides are TGTGCCAGCAGCTATATTAGCGGGGGGAGGCTGGGTGAGCAGTTCTTC.

The CDR3 sequence is CASSVSAKMNTEAFF. DNA for the CDR3: TGTGCCAGCAGCGTAAGCGCCAAGATGAACACTGAAGCTTTCTTT. The rearrangement links TRBV9 to TRBJ1-1; no clear D. CDR1 SGDLS and CDR2 YYNGEE come from the germline V gene. The CDR3 contains 15 residues. V was trimmed by 1 base and J by 0 bases, leaving 10 bases between them.

This clonotype was observed many times. The V gene is TRBV7-8, the J gene TRBJ2-7; the D gene is possibly TRBD2 (6 bases). This CDR3 comprises 14 residues. V lost 3 bases and J 6 bases, leaving 15 bases between the germline ends. Germline V lookup: CDR1 SGHVS, CDR2 FQNEAQ. The CDR3 nucleotides read TGTGCCAGCAGCTTGTTCGGGGGTAGTCGCGAGCAGTACTTC. Residues: CASSLFGGSREQYF.

This clonotype was seen only a few times. V and J are TRBV20-1 and TRBJ2-3; TRBD2 matches 8 bases. This CDR3 spans 15 amino acids. V shed 6 bases and J 2 bases; nucleotides not matched to a gene: 10. Per germline, CDR1 DFQATT and CDR2 SNEGSKA (reference sequence). Here the CDR3 DNA reads TGCAGTGCGGGCACTAGCGGAGGCTTCACAGATACGCAGTATTTT. Protein: CSAGTSGGFTDTQYF.

This clonotype occurred a few times. The chain combines TRBV6-5 with TRBJ1-4, with 9 bases lining up with TRBD1. The germline CDR1 and CDR2 sequences are MNHEY and SVGAGI. The trim removed 6 bases at V and 7 bases at J, leaving 15 bases unmatched. The length of the CDR3 is 17 residues. Written as DNA, the CDR3 is TGTGCCAGCAGCAAATCCCAGGGACAGGGCGGCAGTGAAAAACTGTTTTTT. This translates into CASSKSQGQGGSEKLFF.

This clonotype was observed at least ten times. The chain uses TRBV7-6 and TRBJ1-5; D may be TRBD1 (6 bases). V lost 5 bases, J lost 0 bases, and 23 bases lay in between. The CDR3 has 19 residues. Germline V gene lookup returns CDR1 SGHVS and CDR2 FNYEAQ. The CDR3, as DNA: TGTGCCAGCAGCCCAACGGCGGGAGGGGGGGCACGTAGCAATCAGCCCCAGCATTTT. Protein product: CASSPTAGGGARSNQPQHF.